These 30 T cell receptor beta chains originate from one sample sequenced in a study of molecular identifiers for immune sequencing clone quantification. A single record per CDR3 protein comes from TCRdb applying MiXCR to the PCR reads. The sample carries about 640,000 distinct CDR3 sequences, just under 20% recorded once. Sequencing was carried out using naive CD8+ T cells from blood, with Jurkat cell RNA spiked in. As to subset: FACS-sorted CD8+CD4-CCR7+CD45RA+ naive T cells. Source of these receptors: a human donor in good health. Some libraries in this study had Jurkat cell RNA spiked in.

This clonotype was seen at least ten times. The CDR3 DNA sequence: TGTGCCAGCAGCCAGTATGGGAGCCCAGATACGCAGTATTTT. Amino acid sequence: CASSQYGSPDTQYF. The chain employs TRBV14 and TRBJ2-3; D perhaps matches TRBD2 (5 bases). CDR3 length equals 14 residues. The V gene's germline CDR1 is SGHDN and CDR2 FVKESK. The V end was cut by 3 bases, the J end by 4 bases, with 11 bases between.

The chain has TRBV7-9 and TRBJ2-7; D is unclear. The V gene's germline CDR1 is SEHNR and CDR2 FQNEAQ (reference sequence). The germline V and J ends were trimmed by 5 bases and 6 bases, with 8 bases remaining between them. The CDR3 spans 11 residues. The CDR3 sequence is CASSPSAEQYF. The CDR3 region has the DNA TGTGCCAGCAGCCCATCCGCCGAGCAGTACTTC.

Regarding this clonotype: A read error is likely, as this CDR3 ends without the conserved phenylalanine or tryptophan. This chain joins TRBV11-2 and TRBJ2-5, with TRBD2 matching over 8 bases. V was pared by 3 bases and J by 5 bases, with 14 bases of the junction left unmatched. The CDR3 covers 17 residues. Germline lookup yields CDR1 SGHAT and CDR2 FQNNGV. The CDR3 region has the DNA TGTGCCAGCAGCTTTTTCCGACGGGGGGGTGGAGGTGAGACCCAGTACATC. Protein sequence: CASSFFRRGGGGETQYI.

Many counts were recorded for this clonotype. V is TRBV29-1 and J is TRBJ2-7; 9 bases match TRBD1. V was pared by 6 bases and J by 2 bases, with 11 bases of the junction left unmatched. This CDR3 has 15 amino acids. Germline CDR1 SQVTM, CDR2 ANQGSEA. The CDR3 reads CSVGQGIRTPYEQYF. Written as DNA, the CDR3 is TGCAGCGTGGGACAGGGAATACGGACACCCTACGAGCAGTACTTC.

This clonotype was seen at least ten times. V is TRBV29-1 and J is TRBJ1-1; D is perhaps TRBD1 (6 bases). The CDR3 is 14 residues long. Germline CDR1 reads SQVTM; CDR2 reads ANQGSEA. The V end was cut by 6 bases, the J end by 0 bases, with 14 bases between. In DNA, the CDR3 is TGCAGCGTGACGATTCAGGGGATGAACACTGAAGCTTTCTTT. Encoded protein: CSVTIQGMNTEAFF.

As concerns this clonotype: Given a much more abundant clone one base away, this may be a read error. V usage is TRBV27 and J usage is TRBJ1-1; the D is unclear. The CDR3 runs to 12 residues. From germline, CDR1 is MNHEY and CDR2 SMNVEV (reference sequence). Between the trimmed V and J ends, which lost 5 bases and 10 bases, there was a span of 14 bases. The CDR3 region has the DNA TGTGCCAGCAGTCTAAGAGGGTCGGTAGCTTTCTTT. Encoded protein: CASSLRGSVAFF.

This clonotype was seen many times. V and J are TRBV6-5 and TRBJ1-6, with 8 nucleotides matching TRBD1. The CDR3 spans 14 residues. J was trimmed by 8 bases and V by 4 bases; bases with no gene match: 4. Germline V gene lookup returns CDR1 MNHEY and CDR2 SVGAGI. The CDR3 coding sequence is TGTGCCAGCAGTTGGACAGGGTCTGATTCACCCCTCCACTTT. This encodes CASSWTGSDSPLHF.

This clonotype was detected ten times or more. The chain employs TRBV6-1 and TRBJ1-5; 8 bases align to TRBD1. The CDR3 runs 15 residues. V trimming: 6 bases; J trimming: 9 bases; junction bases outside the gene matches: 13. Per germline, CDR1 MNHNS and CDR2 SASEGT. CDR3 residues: CASSIQGQGRAPQHF. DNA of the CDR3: TGTGCCAGCAGCATCCAAGGACAGGGAAGAGCGCCCCAGCATTTT.

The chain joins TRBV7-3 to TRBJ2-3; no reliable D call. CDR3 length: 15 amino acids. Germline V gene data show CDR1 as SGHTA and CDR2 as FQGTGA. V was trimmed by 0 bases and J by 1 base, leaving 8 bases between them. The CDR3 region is CASSLTGQGTDTQYF. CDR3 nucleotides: TGTGCCAGCAGCTTAACAGGGCAGGGCACAGATACGCAGTATTTT.

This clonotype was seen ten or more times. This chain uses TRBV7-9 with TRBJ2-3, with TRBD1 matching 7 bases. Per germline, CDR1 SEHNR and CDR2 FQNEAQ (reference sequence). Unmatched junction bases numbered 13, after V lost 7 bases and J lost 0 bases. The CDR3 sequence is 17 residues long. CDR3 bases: TGTGCCAGCACCCCAGTCGGACAGGAGAATAGCACAGATACGCAGTATTTT. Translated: CASTPVGQENSTDTQYF. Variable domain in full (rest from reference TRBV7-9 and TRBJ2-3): DTGVSQNPRHKITKRGQNVTFRCDPISEHNRLYWYRQTLGQGPEFLTYFQNEAQLEKSRLLSDRFSAERPKGSFSTLEIQRTEQGDSAMYLCASTPVGQENSTDTQYFGPGTRLTVL.

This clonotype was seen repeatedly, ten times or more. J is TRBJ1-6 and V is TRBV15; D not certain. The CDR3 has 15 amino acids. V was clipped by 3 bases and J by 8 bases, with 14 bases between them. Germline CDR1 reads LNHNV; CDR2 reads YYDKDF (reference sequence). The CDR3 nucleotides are TGTGCCACCAGCAGGACCGGTCTGAGGGATTCACCCCTCCACTTT. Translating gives CATSRTGLRDSPLHF. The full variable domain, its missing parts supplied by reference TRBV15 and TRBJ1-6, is DAMVIQNPRYQVTQFGKPVTLSCSQTLNHNVMYWYQQKSSQAPKLLFHYYDKDFNNEADTPDNFQSRRPNTSFCFLDIRSPGLGDTAMYLCATSRTGLRDSPLHFGNGTRLTVT.

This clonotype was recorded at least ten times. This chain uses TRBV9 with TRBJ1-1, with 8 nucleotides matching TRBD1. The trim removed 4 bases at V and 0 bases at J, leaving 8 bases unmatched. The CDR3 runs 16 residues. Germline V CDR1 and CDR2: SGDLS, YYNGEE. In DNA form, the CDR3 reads TGTGCCAGCAGCCGCTACAGGGGGAGCTTGAACACTGAAGCTTTCTTT. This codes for CASSRYRGSLNTEAFF.

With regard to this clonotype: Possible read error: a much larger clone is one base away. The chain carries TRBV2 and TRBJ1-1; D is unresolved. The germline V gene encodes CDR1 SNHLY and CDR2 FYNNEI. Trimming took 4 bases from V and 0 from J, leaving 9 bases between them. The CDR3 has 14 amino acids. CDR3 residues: CASSASGLNTEAFF. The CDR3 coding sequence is TGTGCCAGCAGTGCTTCAGGCTTGAACACTGAAGCTTTCTTT.

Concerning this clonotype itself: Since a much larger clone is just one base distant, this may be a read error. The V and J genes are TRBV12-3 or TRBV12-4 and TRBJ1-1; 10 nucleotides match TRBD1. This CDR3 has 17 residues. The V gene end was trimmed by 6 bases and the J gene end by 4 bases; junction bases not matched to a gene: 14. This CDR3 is CASRRTGGLSFGTEAFF. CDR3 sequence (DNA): TGTGCCAGCAGGCGGACAGGGGGTCTCTCGTTTGGCACTGAAGCTTTCTTT.

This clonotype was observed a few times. For the CDR3, the DNA is TGTGCCAGCAGTTTAGAGGGGGTTGGTTCACCCCTCCACTTT. Translation gives CASSLEGVGSPLHF. J is TRBJ1-6 and V is TRBV12-3 or TRBV12-4; weak D call: TRBD1 (6 bases). This CDR3 contains 14 residues. Between the trimmed V and J ends, which lost 1 base and 9 bases, there was a span of 10 bases.

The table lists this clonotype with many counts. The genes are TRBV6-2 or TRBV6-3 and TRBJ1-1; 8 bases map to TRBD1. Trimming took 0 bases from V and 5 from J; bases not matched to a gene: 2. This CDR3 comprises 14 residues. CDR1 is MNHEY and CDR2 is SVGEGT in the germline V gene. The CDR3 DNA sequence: TGTGCCAGCAGTTACTCCTACAGGGGGACTGAAGCTTTCTTT. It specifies CASSYSYRGTEAFF.

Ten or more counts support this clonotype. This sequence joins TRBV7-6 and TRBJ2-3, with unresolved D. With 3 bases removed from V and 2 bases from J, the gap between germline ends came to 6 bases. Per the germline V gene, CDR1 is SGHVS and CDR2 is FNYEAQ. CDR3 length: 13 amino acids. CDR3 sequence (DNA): TGTGCCAGCAGCTTCGGTTTCACAGATACGCAGTATTTT. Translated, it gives CASSFGFTDTQYF.

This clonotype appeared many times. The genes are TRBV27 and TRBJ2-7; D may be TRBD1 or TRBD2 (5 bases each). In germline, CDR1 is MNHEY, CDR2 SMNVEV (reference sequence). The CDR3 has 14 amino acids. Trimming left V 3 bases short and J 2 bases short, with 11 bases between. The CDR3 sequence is CASSFQGEPYEQYF. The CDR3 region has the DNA TGTGCCAGCAGTTTCCAGGGAGAGCCCTACGAGCAGTACTTC.

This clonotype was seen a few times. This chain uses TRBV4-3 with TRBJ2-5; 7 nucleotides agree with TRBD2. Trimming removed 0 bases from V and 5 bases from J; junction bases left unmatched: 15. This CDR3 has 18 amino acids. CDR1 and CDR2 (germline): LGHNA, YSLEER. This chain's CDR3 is CASSQDRIVGGSGETQYF. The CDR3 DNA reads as TGCGCCAGCAGCCAAGATAGAATCGTAGGCGGGAGTGGTGAGACCCAGTACTTC.

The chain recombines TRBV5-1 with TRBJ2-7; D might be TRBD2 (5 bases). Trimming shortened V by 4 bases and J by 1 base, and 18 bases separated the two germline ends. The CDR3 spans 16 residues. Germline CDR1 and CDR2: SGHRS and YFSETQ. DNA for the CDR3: TGCGCCAGCAGCGCGCCTGACCGGGGAAGGTCCTACGAGCAGTACTTC. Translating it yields CASSAPDRGRSYEQYF.

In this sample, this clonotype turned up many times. CDR3 residues: CASSFTGTGDEQFF. In nucleotides, the CDR3 is TGTGCCAGCAGTTTCACCGGGACAGGGGATGAGCAGTTCTTC. The chain carries TRBV28 and TRBJ2-1; 10 bases align to TRBD1. This CDR3 spans 14 amino acids. V gave up 3 bases and J gave up 8 bases; unmatched junction bases: 4. Per the germline V gene, CDR1 is MDHEN and CDR2 is SYDVKM.

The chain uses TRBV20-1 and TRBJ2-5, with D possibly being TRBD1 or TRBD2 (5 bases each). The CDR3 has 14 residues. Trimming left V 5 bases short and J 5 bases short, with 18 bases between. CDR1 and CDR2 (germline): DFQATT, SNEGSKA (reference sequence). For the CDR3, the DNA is TGCAGTGCTTATCTGAGGGGCTTGGAGGAGACCCAGTACTTC. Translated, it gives CSAYLRGLEETQYF.

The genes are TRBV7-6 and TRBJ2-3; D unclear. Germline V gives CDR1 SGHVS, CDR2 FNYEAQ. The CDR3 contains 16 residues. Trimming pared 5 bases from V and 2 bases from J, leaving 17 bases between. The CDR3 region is CASSPPWEVDTDTQYF. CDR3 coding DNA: TGTGCCAGCAGCCCCCCTTGGGAAGTGGACACAGATACGCAGTATTTT.

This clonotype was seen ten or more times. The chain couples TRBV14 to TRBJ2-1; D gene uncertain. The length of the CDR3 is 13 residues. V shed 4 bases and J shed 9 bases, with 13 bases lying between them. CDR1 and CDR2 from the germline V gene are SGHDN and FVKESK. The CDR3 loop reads CASSRPGRSEQFF. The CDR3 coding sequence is TGTGCCAGCAGCCGACCAGGAAGAAGTGAGCAGTTCTTC.

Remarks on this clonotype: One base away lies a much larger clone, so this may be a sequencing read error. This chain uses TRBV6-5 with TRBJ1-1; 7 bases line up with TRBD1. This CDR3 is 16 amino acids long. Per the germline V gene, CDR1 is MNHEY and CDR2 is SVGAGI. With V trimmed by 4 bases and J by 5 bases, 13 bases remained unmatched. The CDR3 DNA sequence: TGTGCCAGCAGTTGCTCGCCCTCGACAGGGCATACTGAAGCTTTCTTT. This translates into CASSCSPSTGHTEAFF.

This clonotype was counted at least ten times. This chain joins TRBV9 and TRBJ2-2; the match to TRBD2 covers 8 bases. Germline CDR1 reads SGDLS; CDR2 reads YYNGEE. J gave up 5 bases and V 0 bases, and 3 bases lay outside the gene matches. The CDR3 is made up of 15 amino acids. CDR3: CASSVAGGATGELFF. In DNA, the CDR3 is TGTGCCAGCAGCGTAGCCGGGGGGGCGACCGGGGAGCTGTTTTTT.

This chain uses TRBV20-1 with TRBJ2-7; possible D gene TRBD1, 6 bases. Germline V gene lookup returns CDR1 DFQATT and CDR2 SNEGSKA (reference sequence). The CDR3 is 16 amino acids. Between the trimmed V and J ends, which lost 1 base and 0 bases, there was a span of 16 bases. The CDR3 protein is CSARVPQQGRSYEQYF. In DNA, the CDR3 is TGCAGTGCTAGAGTGCCTCAACAGGGTCGCTCCTACGAGCAGTACTTC.

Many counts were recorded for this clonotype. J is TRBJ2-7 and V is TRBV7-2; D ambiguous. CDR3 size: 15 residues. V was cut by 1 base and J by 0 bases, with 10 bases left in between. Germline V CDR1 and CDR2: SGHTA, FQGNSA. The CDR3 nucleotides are TGTGCCAGCAGCTTAGATCCGGAGAGCTCCTACGAGCAGTACTTC. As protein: CASSLDPESSYEQYF.

The CDR3 DNA reads TGTGCCAGCAGGATCAGGAGTAGCTACGAGCAGTACTTC. This sequence encodes CASRIRSSYEQYF. The chain couples TRBV6-1 to TRBJ2-7; D call uncertain. Trimming removed 6 bases from V and 3 bases from J, with 12 bases in between. This CDR3 is 13 amino acids long. CDR1 MNHNS and CDR2 SASEGT come from the germline V gene.

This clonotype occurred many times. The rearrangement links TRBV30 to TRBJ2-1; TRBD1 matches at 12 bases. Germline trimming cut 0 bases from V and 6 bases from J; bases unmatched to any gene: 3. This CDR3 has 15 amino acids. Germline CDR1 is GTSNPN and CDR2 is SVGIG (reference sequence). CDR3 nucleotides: TGTGCCTGGAGTGTAGGGACAGGGGGCCTCAATGAGCAGTTCTTC. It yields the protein CAWSVGTGGLNEQFF.